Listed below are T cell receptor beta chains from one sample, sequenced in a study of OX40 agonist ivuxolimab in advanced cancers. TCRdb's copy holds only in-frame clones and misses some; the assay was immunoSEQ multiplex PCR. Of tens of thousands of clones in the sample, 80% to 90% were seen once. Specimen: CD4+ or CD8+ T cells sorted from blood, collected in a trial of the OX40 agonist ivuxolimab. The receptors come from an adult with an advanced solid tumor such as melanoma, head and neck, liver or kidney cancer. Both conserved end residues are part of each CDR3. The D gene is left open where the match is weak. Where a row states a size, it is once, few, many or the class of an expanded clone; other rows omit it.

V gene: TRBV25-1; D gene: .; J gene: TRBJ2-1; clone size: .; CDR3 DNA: TGTGCCAGCAGCTCCATACTCGATGAGCAGTTCTTC; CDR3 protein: CASSSILDEQFF
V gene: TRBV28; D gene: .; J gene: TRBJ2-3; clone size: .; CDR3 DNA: TGTGCCAGCATTGTTAGCGGACGCACAGATACGCAGTATTTT; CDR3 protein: CASIVSGRTDTQYF
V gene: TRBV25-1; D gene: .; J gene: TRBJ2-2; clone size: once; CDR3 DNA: TGTGCCACAGGGCAGGGACCGAACACCGGGGAGCTGTTTTTT; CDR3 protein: CATGQGPNTGELFF
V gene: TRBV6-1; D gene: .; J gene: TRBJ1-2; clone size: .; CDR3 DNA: TGTGCCAGCAGTTACGACTATGGCTACACCTTC; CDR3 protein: CASSYDYGYTF
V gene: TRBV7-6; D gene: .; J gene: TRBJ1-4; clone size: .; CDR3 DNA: TGTGCCAGCAGCTCACCTTTGGGGGCGGCTAATAATGAAAAACTGTTTTTT; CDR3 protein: CASSSPLGAANNEKLFF
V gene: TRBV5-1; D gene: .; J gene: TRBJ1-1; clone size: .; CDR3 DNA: TGCGCCAGCGGCTTCCGTCCAGGAGATAACACTGAAGCTTTCTTT; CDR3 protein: CASGFRPGDNTEAFF
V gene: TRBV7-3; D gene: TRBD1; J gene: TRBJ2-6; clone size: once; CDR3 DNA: TGTGCCAGCAGCCTCGGACAGGGGTCCCTCTCTGGGGCCAACGTCCTGACTTTC; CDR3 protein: CASSLGQGSLSGANVLTF
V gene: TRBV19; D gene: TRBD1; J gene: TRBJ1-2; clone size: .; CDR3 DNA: TGTGCCAGTACCACGGACAGGAGGAATGGCTACACCTTC; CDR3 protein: CASTTDRRNGYTF
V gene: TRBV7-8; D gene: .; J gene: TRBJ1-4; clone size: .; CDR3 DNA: TGTGCCAGCAGCTTAGGGCAGCTTAATGAAAAACTGTTTTTT; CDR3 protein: CASSLGQLNEKLFF
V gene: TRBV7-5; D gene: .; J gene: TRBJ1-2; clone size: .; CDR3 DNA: TGTGCCAGCAGCTTCCGGAATGGCTACACCTTC; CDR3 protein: CASSFRNGYTF
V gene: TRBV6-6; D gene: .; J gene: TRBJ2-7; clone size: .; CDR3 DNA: TGTGCCAGCAGTTTTAAGTACGAGCAGTACTTC; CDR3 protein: CASSFKYEQYF
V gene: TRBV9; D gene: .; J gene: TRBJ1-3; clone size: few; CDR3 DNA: TGTGCCAGCAGCGTAGCCGTCGGGCGGGAAAACACCATATATTTT; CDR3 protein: CASSVAVGRENTIYF
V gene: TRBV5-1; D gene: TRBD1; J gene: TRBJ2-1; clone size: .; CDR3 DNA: TGCGCCAGCAGCTTACGGGGACAGGGGAATGAGCAGTTCTTC; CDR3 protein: CASSLRGQGNEQFF
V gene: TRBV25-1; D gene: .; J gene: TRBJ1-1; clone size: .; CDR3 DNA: TGTGCCAGCAGTGGGCCGGGACCCCAAGGGGCTGAAGCTTTCTTT; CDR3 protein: CASSGPGPQGAEAFF
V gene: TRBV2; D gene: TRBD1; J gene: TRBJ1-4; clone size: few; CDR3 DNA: TGTGCCAGCGGAGAGCAGGGGGCGCGTGAAAAACTGTTTTTT; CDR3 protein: CASGEQGAREKLFF
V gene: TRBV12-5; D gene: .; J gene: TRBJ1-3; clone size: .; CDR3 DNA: TGTGCTAGTGGTTTGGACACCGGAAACACCATATATTTT; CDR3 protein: CASGLDTGNTIYF
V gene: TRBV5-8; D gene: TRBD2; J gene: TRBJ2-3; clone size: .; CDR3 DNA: TGTGCCAGCAGCCAAAGCGGGGGGTTAACAGATACGCAGTATTTT; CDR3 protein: CASSQSGGLTDTQYF
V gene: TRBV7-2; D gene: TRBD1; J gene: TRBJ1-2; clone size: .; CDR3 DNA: TGTGCCAGCAGCTTAGAAGGACAGGCCGGTGGCTACACCTTC; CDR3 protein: CASSLEGQAGGYTF
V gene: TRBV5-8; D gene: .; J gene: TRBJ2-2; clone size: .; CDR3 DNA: TGTGCCAGCAGCTTGCCCCGGGAGGGGGCGATTACCGGGGAGCTGTTTTTT; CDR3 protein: CASSLPREGAITGELFF